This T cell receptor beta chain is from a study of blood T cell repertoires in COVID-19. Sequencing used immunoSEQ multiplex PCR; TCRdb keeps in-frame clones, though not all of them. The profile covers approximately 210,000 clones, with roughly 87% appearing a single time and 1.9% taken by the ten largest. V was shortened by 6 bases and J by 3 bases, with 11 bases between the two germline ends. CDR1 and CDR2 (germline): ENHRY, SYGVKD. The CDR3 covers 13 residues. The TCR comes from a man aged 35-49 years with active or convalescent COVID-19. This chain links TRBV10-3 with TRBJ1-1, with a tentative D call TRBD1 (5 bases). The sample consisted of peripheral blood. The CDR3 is CAIRSGHYTEAFF. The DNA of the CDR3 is TGTGCCATCAGATCCGGACACTACACTGAAGCTTTCTTT.